This T cell receptor beta chain stems from a study of PD-L1 blockade in urothelial cancer. The table came from immunoSEQ multiplex PCR; TCRdb's copy has only in-frame clones and leaves some out. The data hold 130,000 or so clones, with less than 85% observed a single time. Time point defined: pretreatment peripheral blood. The starting material was PBMCs, obtained around atezolizumab (anti-PD-L1) treatment. The TCR comes from a man aged 45-65 years with urothelial cancer.

Here the CDR3 DNA reads TGCGCCAGCGGTCCCCGGGGGGAGCAGTACTTC. It yields the protein CASGPRGEQYF. This chain connects TRBV23-1 to TRBJ2-7; D may be TRBD2 (6 bases). TRBV23-1 is flagged as an ORF with uncertain function. The CDR3 consists of 11 residues. With 8 bases removed from V and 7 bases from J, the gap between germline ends came to 12 bases.